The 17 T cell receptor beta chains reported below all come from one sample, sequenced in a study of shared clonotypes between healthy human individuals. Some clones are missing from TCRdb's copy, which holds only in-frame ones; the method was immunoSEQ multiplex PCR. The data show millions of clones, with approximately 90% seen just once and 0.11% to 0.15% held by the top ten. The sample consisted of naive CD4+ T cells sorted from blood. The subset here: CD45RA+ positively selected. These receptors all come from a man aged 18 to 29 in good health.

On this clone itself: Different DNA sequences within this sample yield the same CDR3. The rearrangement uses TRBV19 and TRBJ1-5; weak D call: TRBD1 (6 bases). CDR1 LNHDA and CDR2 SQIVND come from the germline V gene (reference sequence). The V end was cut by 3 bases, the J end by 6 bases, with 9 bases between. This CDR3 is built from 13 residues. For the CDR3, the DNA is TGTGCCAGTAGTATTGGGGGCAGTCAGCCCCAGCATTTT. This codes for CASSIGGSQPQHF.

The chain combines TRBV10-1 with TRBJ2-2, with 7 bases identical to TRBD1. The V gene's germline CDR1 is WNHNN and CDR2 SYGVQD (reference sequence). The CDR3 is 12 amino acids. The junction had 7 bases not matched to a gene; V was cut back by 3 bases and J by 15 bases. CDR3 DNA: TGCGCCAGCAGTGATTTGACAGGGAAGTTGTTTTTT. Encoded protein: CASSDLTGKLFF.

The CDR3 region is CASSGSRGRPYEQYF. The CDR3, as DNA: TGTGCCAGCAGCGGATCGAGGGGGCGTCCATACGAGCAGTACTTC. The chain uses TRBV6-1 and TRBJ2-7; 7 bases line up with TRBD1. The CDR3 sequence is 15 residues long. Germline CDR1 and CDR2: MNHNS and SASEGT. With V trimmed by 6 bases and J by 4 bases, 12 bases remained unmatched.

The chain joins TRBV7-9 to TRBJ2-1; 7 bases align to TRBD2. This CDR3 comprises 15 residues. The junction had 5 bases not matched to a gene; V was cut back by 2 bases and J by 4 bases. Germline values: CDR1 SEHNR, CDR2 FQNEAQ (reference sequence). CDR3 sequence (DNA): TGTGCCAGCAGCTTAATGGGGGAGGGTTACAATGAGCAGTTCTTC. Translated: CASSLMGEGYNEQFF.

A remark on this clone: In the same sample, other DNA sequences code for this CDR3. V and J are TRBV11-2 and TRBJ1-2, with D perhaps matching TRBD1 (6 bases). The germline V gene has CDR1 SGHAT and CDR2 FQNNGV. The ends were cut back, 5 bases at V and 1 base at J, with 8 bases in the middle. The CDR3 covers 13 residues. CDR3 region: CASSPDSNYGYTF. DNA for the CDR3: TGTGCCAGCAGCCCGGACAGTAACTATGGCTACACCTTC.

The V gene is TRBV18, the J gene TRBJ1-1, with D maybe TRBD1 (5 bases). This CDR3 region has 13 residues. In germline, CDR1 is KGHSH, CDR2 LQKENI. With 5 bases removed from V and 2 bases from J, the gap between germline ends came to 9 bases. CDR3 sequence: CASSEGLNTEAFF. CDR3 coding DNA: TGTGCCAGCTCAGAGGGGCTAAACACTGAAGCTTTCTTT. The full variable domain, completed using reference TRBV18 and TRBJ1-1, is NAGVMQNPRHLVRRRGQEARLRCSPMKGHSHVYWYRQLPEEGLKFMVYLQKENIIDESGMPKERFSAEFPKEGPSILRIQQVVRGDSAAYFCASSEGLNTEAFFGQGTRLTVV.

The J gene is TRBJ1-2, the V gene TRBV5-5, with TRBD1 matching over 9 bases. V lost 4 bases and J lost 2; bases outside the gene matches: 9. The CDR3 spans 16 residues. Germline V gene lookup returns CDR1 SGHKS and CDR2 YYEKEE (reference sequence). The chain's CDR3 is CASSLGPGTGNYGYTF. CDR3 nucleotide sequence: TGTGCCAGCAGCCTAGGTCCCGGGACAGGGAACTATGGCTACACCTTC.

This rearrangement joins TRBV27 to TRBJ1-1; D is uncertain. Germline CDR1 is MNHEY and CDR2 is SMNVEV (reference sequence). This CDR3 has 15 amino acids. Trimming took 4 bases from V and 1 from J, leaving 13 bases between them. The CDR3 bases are TGTGCCAGCAGTTCCCCCTCATTTAGGAACACTGAAGCTTTCTTT. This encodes CASSSPSFRNTEAFF.

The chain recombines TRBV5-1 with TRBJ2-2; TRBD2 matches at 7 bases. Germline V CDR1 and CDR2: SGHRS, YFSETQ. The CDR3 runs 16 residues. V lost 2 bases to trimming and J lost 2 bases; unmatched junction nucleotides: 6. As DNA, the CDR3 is TGCGCCAGCAGCTTCGGGGGGACCGACAACACCGGGGAGCTGTTTTTT. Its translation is CASSFGGTDNTGELFF. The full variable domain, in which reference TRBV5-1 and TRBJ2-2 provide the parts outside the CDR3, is KAGVTQTPRYLIKTRGQQVTLSCSPISGHRSVSWYQQTPGQGLQFLFEYFSETQRNKGNFPGRFSGRQFSNSRSEMNVSTLELGDSALYLCASSFGGTDNTGELFFGEGSRLTVL.

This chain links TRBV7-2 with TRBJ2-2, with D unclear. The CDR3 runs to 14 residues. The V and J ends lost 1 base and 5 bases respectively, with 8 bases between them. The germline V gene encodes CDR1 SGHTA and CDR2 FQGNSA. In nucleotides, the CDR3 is TGTGCCAGCAGCTTAGTCGTGGGGACCGGGGAGCTGTTTTTT. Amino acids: CASSLVVGTGELFF.

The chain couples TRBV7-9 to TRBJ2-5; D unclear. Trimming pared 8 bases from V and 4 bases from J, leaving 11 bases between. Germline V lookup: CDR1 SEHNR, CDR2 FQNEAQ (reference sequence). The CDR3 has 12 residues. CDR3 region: CASGSKGETQYF. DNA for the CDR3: TGTGCCAGCGGCTCCAAGGGAGAGACCCAGTACTTC.

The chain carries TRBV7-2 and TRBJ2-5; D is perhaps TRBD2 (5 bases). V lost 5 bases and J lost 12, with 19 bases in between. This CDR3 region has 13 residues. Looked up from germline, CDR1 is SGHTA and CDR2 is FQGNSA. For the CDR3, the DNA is TGTGCCAGCAGCCGTACCCCGGACTTTAAAGAGTACTTC. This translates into CASSRTPDFKEYF.

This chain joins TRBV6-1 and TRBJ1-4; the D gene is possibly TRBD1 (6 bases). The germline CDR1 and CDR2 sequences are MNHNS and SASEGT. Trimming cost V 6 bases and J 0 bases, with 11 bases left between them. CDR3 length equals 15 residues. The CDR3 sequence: CASRRQEATNEKLFF. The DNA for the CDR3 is TGTGCCAGCAGGAGACAGGAAGCAACTAATGAAAAACTGTTTTTT.

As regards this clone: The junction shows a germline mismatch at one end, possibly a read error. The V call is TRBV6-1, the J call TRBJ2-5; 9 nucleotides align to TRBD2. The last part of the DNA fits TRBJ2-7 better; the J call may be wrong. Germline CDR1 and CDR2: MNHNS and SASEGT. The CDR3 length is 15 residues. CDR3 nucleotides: TGTGCCAGCAGTCAAGCGGCTAGCGGGGCCTACGAGCAGTACTTC. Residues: CASSQAASGAYEQYF.

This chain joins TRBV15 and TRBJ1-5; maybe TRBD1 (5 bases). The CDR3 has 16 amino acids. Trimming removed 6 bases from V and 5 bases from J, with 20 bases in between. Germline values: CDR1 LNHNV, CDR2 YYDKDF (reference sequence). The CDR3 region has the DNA TGTGCCACCAGAGACAGTGCCGAGTATGGATATCAGCCCCAGCATTTT. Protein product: CATRDSAEYGYQPQHF.

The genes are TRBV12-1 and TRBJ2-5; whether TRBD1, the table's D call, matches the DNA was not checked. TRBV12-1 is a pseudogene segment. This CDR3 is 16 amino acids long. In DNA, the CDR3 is TGTGCCAGCAGCTTGTCCCGGGACAGGGTTGGAGAGACCCAGTACTTC. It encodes CASSLSRDRVGETQYF.

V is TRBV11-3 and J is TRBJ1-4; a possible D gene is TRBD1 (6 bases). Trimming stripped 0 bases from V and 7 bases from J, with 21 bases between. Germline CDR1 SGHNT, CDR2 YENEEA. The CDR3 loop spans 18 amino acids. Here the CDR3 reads CASSLDRWDKGRFEKLFF. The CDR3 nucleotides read TGTGCCAGCAGCTTAGATAGGTGGGACAAGGGAAGATTTGAAAAACTGTTTTTT.